A single sample gave rise to the 8 T cell receptor beta chains below, sequenced in a study of cytomegalovirus exposure and HLA in healthy donors. PCR employed 60 Vbeta and 13 Jbeta primers. Repertoires were generated with immunoSEQ multiplex PCR, while TCRdb's copy carries only in-frame clones and drops some. The repertoire has approximately 100,000 clones, roughly 71% of them found once; the top ten carry roughly 4.5%. The material sequenced was PBMCs. These receptors were obtained from a woman between 35 and 50 years old in good health and CMV-seronegative.

The genes are TRBV5-6 and TRBJ1-2; the D gene is possibly TRBD1 (5 bases). Trimming left V 0 bases short and J 5 bases short, with 5 bases between. The CDR3 runs 12 residues. CDR1 and CDR2 (germline): SGHDT, YYEEEE. CDR3 loop: CASSLGQYGYTF. CDR3 DNA sequence: TGTGCCAGCAGCTTGGGACAGTATGGCTACACCTTC.

The V and J genes are TRBV6-5 and TRBJ1-5; D perhaps matches TRBD1 (5 bases). V gave up 4 bases and J gave up 2 bases, with 12 bases separating them. The CDR3 spans 15 residues. Germline lookup yields CDR1 MNHEY and CDR2 SVGAGI. CDR3 residues: CASSLTGGGNQPQHF. The CDR3 DNA follows: TGTGCCAGCAGTTTAACAGGTGGGGGCAATCAGCCCCAGCATTTT.

This clone was observed once. Here the CDR3 DNA reads TGTGCCAGCAGTGGACAGGGGACTAACTATGGCTACACCTTC. Residues: CASSGQGTNYGYTF. The chain joins TRBV2 to TRBJ1-2; TRBD1 aligns across 8 bases. Germline loops: CDR1 SNHLY, CDR2 FYNNEI. CDR3 size: 14 residues. Germline trimming cut 4 bases from V and 0 bases from J; bases unmatched to any gene: 1.

The chain joins TRBV15 to TRBJ1-5; weak D call: TRBD1 (5 bases). The germline gives CDR1 LNHNV, CDR2 YYDKDF (reference sequence). CDR3 length equals 15 residues. The germline V and J ends were trimmed by 2 bases and 6 bases, with 14 bases remaining between them. The CDR3 region is CATSRSPGIAQPQHF. The CDR3 nucleotides read TGTGCCACCAGCAGATCGCCAGGGATAGCTCAGCCCCAGCATTTT.

The rearrangement links TRBV5-1 to TRBJ1-1; D call uncertain. The germline V and J ends were trimmed by 4 bases and 0 bases, with 19 bases remaining between them. CDR1 SGHRS and CDR2 YFSETQ come from the germline V gene. The CDR3 covers 17 residues. The CDR3 sequence is CASSLTVLTGLNTEAFF. For the CDR3, the DNA is TGCGCCAGCAGCCTTACCGTCCTGACGGGTCTGAACACTGAAGCTTTCTTT. The full variable domain, completed using reference TRBV5-1 and TRBJ1-1, is KAGVTQTPRYLIKTRGQQVTLSCSPISGHRSVSWYQQTPGQGLQFLFEYFSETQRNKGNFPGRFSGRQFSNSRSEMNVSTLELGDSALYLCASSLTVLTGLNTEAFFGQGTRLTVV.

The J gene is TRBJ1-1, the V gene TRBV27; 9 bases fit TRBD1. This CDR3 has 13 residues. Germline trimming cut 8 bases from V and 3 bases from J; bases unmatched to any gene: 4. The V gene's germline CDR1 is MNHEY and CDR2 SMNVEV (reference sequence). CDR3 bases: TGTGCCAGCCGCAGGACAGGGGACACTGAAGCTTTCTTT. Amino acids: CASRRTGDTEAFF.

This chain joins TRBV5-6 and TRBJ1-5, with a weak D call TRBD1 (6 bases). The CDR3 extends over 15 amino acids. Germline CDR1 SGHDT, CDR2 YYEEEE. Trimming left V 1 base short and J 6 bases short, with 14 bases between. CDR3 amino acids: CASSLNWTVCQPQHF. In DNA, the CDR3 is TGTGCCAGCAGCTTGAACTGGACAGTCTGTCAGCCCCAGCATTTT.

This sequence joins TRBV9 and TRBJ2-7; the match to TRBD1 covers 7 bases. This CDR3 spans 15 amino acids. V was pared by 3 bases and J by 2 bases, with 8 bases of the junction left unmatched. Germline CDR1 SGDLS, CDR2 YYNGEE. CDR3 nucleotides: TGTGCCAGCAGCGAAGACTGGACAGGTACCTACGAGCAGTACTTC. It is translated as CASSEDWTGTYEQYF.